This entry features one T cell receptor beta chain sequence. Its antigen is unknown. This CDR3 is built from 14 residues. The germline CDR1 and CDR2 sequences are LGHNT and FRNRAP. Deletions cut 8 bases from V and 6 bases from J, with 20 bases between. These data are taken from a study of cytomegalovirus exposure and HLA in healthy donors. Whole-study context: From donors who were HLA-typed, an early data release held 80 million or so unique TCRs.

Study results and limitations: Listed as cytomegalovirus-associated were around 160 TCR beta chains.

PCR involved 60 Vbeta and 13 Jbeta primers. Sequencing was performed with immunoSEQ multiplex PCR; in TCRdb, only in-frame clones are kept and a portion is missing. The sample lists about 120,000 clones; 77% were seen once. This chain links TRBV12-5 with TRBJ2-7, with a tentative D call TRBD2 (5 bases). This receptor was taken from a man aged 18 to 29 in good health and CMV-seropositive. The specimen sequenced was PBMCs. CDR3 bases: TGTGCTAGTAAGACGGACGCACGGGCGGGCGAGCAGTACTTC. Translation: CASKTDARAGEQYF.